In this sample, the clone carrying this T cell receptor (beta chain) turned up once. V shed 1 base, J shed 4 bases, and the junction held 8 bases outside the gene matches. The length of the CDR3 is 16 residues. CDR1 is SNHLY and CDR2 is FYNNEI in the germline V gene. This sample was included in a study of blood T cell repertoires in COVID-19. Sequencing was performed with immunoSEQ multiplex PCR; in TCRdb, only in-frame clones are kept and a portion is missing. The profile shows around 320,000 clones, 65% to 90% of them singletons. This sequence joins TRBV2 and TRBJ2-3, with 7 bases that match TRBD2. Specimen: peripheral blood. This receptor was obtained from a human donor in a cohort sampled during active COVID-19. This chain's CDR3 is CASSEGDWAGADTQYF. The DNA of the CDR3 is TGTGCCAGCAGTGAAGGAGATTGGGCGGGGGCAGATACGCAGTATTTT.